The clone carrying this T cell receptor beta chain appeared a few times. The target antigen is unknown. The TCR beta libraries were generated through quantitative 5'-RACE incorporating molecular barcodes. TCRdb processed the 5' RACE reads anew with MiXCR; each CDR3 protein has one entry. The table lists 150,000 or so distinct CDR3 sequences, roughly 34% of them singletons, with about 5.5% in the top ten. The data were taken from a study of CD8 T cells in ankylosing spondylitis. Germline loops: CDR1 DFQATT, CDR2 SNEGSKA (reference sequence). V was clipped by 3 bases and J by 1 base; unmatched bases: 8. The CDR3 sequence is 15 residues long. General study results and limits: In peripheral blood, disease-linked CD8+ clones occurred at relatively low frequencies.

The source of this sequence is a male donor with ankylosing spondylitis. This chain joins TRBV20-1 and TRBJ2-7; 8 nucleotides agree with TRBD2. The sequencing sample was made of synovial fluid, either unsorted or a sorted T cell fraction (not recorded which). Here the CDR3 reads CSASGRALGSYEQYF. The CDR3, as DNA: TGCAGTGCTAGCGGGAGGGCCCTAGGGTCCTACGAGCAGTACTTC.